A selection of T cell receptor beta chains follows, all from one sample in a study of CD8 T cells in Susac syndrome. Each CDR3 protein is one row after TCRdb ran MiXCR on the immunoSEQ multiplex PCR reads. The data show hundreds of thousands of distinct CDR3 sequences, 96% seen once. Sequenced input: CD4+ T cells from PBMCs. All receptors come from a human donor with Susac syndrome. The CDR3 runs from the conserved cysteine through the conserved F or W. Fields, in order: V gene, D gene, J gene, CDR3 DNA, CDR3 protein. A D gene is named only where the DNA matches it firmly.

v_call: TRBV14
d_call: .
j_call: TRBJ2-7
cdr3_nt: TGTGCCAGCAGCCAAGTTCAGTACGAGCAGTACTTC
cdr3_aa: CASSQVQYEQYF

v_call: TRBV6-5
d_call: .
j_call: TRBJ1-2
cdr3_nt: TGTGCCAGCAGTTACAATGGCTATGGCTACACCTTC
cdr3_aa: CASSYNGYGYTF

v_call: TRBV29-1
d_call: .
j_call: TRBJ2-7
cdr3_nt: TGCAGCGTTGAAGTCGCTTCCTACGAGCAGTACTTC
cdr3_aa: CSVEVASYEQYF

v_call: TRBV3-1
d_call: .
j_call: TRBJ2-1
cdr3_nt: TGTGCCAGCAGCCAAGTCCTAGGATTGATGAATGAGCAGTTCTTC
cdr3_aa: CASSQVLGLMNEQFF

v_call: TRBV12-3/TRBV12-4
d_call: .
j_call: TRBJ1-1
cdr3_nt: TGTGCCAGCAGTTTAGGTCGGATCACTGAAGCTTTCTTT
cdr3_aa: CASSLGRITEAFF

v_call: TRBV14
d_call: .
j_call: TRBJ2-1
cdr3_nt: TGTGCCAGCAGCCAGTACGGGGTTTTTGAGCAGTTCTTC
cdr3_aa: CASSQYGVFEQFF

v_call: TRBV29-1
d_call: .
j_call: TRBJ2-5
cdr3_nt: TGCAGCGTTGAGCCGGACCAGTACTTC
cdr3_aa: CSVEPDQYF

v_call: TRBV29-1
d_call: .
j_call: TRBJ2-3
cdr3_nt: TGCAGCGTGGGAAGGAGCCAGACCACAGATACGCAGTATTTT
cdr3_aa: CSVGRSQTTDTQYF

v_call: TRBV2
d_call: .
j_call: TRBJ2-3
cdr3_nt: TGTGCCAGCAGTGAAAGTTATACAGGGATCTCGCAGTATTTT
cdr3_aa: CASSESYTGISQYF

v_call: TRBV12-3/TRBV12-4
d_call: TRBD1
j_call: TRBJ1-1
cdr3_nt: TGTGCCAGCAGTTTAAGGACAGGGGGACCGGACACTGAAGCTTTCTTT
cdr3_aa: CASSLRTGGPDTEAFF